A single sample is the source of the 17 T cell receptor beta chains below, sequenced in a study of spatial heterogeneity in lung cancer. TCRdb independently ran MiXCR on the 5' RACE reads; one entry per CDR3 protein. The table shows approximately 25,000 distinct CDR3 sequences, with 3% to 3.5% occurring only once. Time point: sample taken at primary tumor resection. The sequencing here drew on PBMCs, taken at surgery. The receptors here all came from a female donor with early-stage non-small cell lung cancer.

This clonotype was counted at least ten times. This rearrangement joins TRBV7-9 to TRBJ1-2; the match to TRBD1 covers 7 bases. This CDR3 has 17 residues. Losses at the gene ends were 1 base for V and 4 bases for J; bases not matched to a gene: 12. Germline CDR1 is SEHNR and CDR2 is FQNEAQ (reference sequence). The CDR3 spells CASSLDVTGLRPYGYTF. The CDR3 DNA is TGTGCCAGCAGCTTAGACGTGACAGGGCTACGACCCTATGGCTACACCTTC.

This clonotype was recorded many times. This chain uses TRBV9 with TRBJ2-5; D not resolved. CDR3 length: 16 amino acids. The germline gives CDR1 SGDLS, CDR2 YYNGEE. Deletions cut 3 bases from V and 4 bases from J, with 19 bases between. CDR3 bases: TGTGCCAGCAGCGAGGGCTTGGCACCCTACCGAGAGACCCAGTACTTC. Its translation: CASSEGLAPYRETQYF.

The chain combines TRBV29-1 with TRBJ1-1; 8 bases are shared with TRBD1. Looked up from germline, CDR1 is SQVTM and CDR2 is ANQGSEA. The CDR3 is 16 residues long. The trim removed 3 bases at V and 1 base at J, leaving 10 bases unmatched. In nucleotides, the CDR3 is TGCAGCGTTGATAATGGGAACAGGGGGGCGAACACTGAAGCTTTCTTT. Its translation: CSVDNGNRGANTEAFF.

This clonotype was detected ten times or more. V gene TRBV7-9 combines with J gene TRBJ2-5; D is uncertain. The V gene lost 4 bases and the J gene lost 5 bases, with 5 bases spanning the gap. The germline CDR1 and CDR2 sequences are SEHNR and FQNEAQ (reference sequence). This CDR3 has 11 residues. The DNA of the CDR3 is TGTGCCAGCAGCTCGAGGGAGACCCAGTACTTC. Protein sequence: CASSSRETQYF.

This clonotype has a count of ten or more. The chain recombines TRBV27 with TRBJ2-1, with D tentatively TRBD2 (6 bases). The CDR3 is made up of 13 amino acids. Germline lookup yields CDR1 MNHEY and CDR2 SMNVEV (reference sequence). Trimming shortened V by 2 bases and J by 8 bases, and 10 bases separated the two germline ends. The CDR3 nucleotides read TGTGCCAGCAGTTTACGGGAGTACTATGAGCAGTTCTTC. This gives the protein CASSLREYYEQFF.

This clonotype was observed a few times. The rearrangement joins TRBV12-3 or TRBV12-4 to TRBJ2-4, with a possible D match to TRBD2 (5 bases). This CDR3 is built from 13 residues. V was clipped by 5 bases and J by 4 bases, with 9 bases between them. The CDR3 is CASSVTRKNIQYF. The CDR3 DNA sequence: TGTGCCAGCAGTGTAACTAGAAAAAACATTCAGTACTTC.

DNA for the CDR3: TGTGCCAGTAGTATCCCCGGGGTAGCGGGAGCTCACGAGCAGTACTTC. It codes for CASSIPGVAGAHEQYF. The chain links TRBV19 to TRBJ2-7; TRBD2 aligns across 9 bases. This CDR3 contains 16 residues. V gave up 3 bases and J gave up 5 bases; unmatched junction bases: 11. Germline V lookup: CDR1 LNHDA, CDR2 SQIVND (reference sequence).

This clonotype occurred many times. The chain couples TRBV24-1 to TRBJ2-3; D possibly corresponds to TRBD2 (5 bases). This CDR3 has 14 residues. The V gene lost 5 bases and the J gene lost 2 bases, with 10 bases spanning the gap. The germline V gene encodes CDR1 KGHDR and CDR2 SFDVKD. The CDR3 protein is CATSAGSATDTQYF. For the CDR3, the DNA is TGTGCCACCAGTGCGGGTAGCGCCACAGATACGCAGTATTTT.

This clonotype was recorded at least ten times. CDR3: CASSPPSGAAQETQYF. The DNA of the CDR3 is TGTGCCAGCAGCCCGCCTAGCGGGGCTGCTCAAGAGACCCAGTACTTC. V is TRBV7-9 and J is TRBJ2-5, with 9 nucleotides matching TRBD2. Germline V CDR1 and CDR2: SEHNR, FQNEAQ (reference sequence). The CDR3 has 16 amino acids. V gave up 5 bases and J gave up 2 bases; unmatched junction bases: 9.

This clonotype was seen repeatedly, ten times or more. The CDR3 loop reads CASSLDRLPGELFF. The CDR3 nucleotides read TGCGCCAGCAGCTTGGACAGGCTTCCCGGGGAGCTGTTTTTT. The V call is TRBV5-1, the J call TRBJ2-2, with a weak D call TRBD1 (5 bases). The CDR3 extends over 14 amino acids. CDR1 is SGHRS and CDR2 is YFSETQ in the germline V gene. The V and J ends lost 0 bases and 6 bases respectively, with 9 bases between them.

This clonotype showed up many times. The V and J genes are TRBV7-9 and TRBJ2-2, with 7 positions matching TRBD2. Germline CDR1 and CDR2: SEHNR and FQNEAQ (reference sequence). The ends lost 7 bases at V and 2 bases at J; junction bases unmatched: 7. This CDR3 has 15 residues. Here the CDR3 DNA reads TGTGCCAGCACCCCGCCAGCGGGAAACACCGGGGAGCTGTTTTTT. It encodes CASTPPAGNTGELFF.

The sample holds many counts of this clonotype. This chain uses TRBV6-1 with TRBJ1-1; D gene ambiguous. Germline V gene sequence: CDR1 MNHNS, CDR2 SASEGT. Trimming stripped 7 bases from V and 0 bases from J, with 9 bases between. The CDR3 is made up of 13 amino acids. CDR3 sequence: CASKGRLNTEAFF. CDR3 bases: TGTGCCAGCAAAGGGCGGCTGAACACTGAAGCTTTCTTT.

The chain couples TRBV7-9 to TRBJ2-5; possible D gene TRBD2, 5 bases. Trimming took 4 bases from V and 2 from J, leaving 11 bases between them. The CDR3 has 14 residues. Germline CDR1 is SEHNR and CDR2 is FQNEAQ (reference sequence). The chain's CDR3 is CASSSTRGQETQYF. The CDR3 DNA reads TGTGCCAGCAGCTCAACTCGGGGTCAAGAGACCCAGTACTTC.

In its sample, this clonotype was seen many times. The V call is TRBV5-5, the J call TRBJ2-7; D uncertain. This CDR3 comprises 15 residues. The germline gives CDR1 SGHKS, CDR2 YYEKEE (reference sequence). V lost 0 bases, J lost 0 bases, and 10 bases lay in between. CDR3 residues: CASSLEQTISYEQYF. The CDR3, as DNA: TGTGCCAGCAGCTTGGAACAGACCATCTCCTACGAGCAGTACTTC.

This clonotype was counted at least ten times. The gene calls are TRBV12-3 or TRBV12-4 and TRBJ2-1; D uncertain. Trimming cost V 6 bases and J 4 bases, with 7 bases left between them. The CDR3 spans 12 residues. The CDR3 nucleotides are TGTGCCAGCAGGCGAAATTACAATGAGCAGTTCTTC. Amino acids: CASRRNYNEQFF.

Only a few counts were recorded for this clonotype. This chain links TRBV11-2 with TRBJ2-7; D remains unclear. CDR1 SGHAT and CDR2 FQNNGV come from the germline V gene. The CDR3 is 11 amino acids. Trimming cost V 5 bases and J 7 bases, with 9 bases left between them. CDR3 bases: TGTGCCAGCAGCCCGTTTGGAGAGCAGTACTTC. Translation: CASSPFGEQYF.

This clonotype was detected many times. The DNA of the CDR3 is TGTGCCACCAGCAGAGAGGCCGGAGGATCCTACGAGCAGTACTTC. Protein sequence: CATSREAGGSYEQYF. The chain joins TRBV15 to TRBJ2-7, with D maybe TRBD2 (5 bases). Trimming cost V 0 bases and J 1 base, with 10 bases left between them. The CDR3 has 15 amino acids. Germline V gene lookup returns CDR1 LNHNV and CDR2 YYDKDF (reference sequence).